The clone carrying this T cell receptor (beta chain) was counted a few times. Its antigen is as yet unknown. TCRdb reprocessed the 5' RACE reads with MiXCR, giving one entry per CDR3 protein. Of tens of thousands of distinct CDR3 sequences listed, more than 25% were seen once; the top ten hold around 59%. These data belong to a study of CD8 T cells in ankylosing spondylitis. Study-wide results and limits: The study identified a TCR beta motif of roughly eight highly homologous variants that appeared characteristic of ankylosing spondylitis blood.

Trimming removed 3 bases at V and 0 bases at J, with 6 bases between. CDR3 length: 14 residues. The germline V gene encodes CDR1 KGHSH and CDR2 LQKENI. The chain recombines TRBV18 with TRBJ1-5; D remains ambiguous. The sequence was obtained from a male donor with ankylosing spondylitis or in good health (not recorded which). The sequencing sample was made of blood, either unsorted or a sorted T cell fraction (not recorded which). The CDR3 region has the DNA TGTGCCAGCTCACCTGAAATTAGCAATCAGCCCCAGCATTTT. This gives the protein CASSPEISNQPQHF.